One and the same sample provided the 14 T cell receptor beta chains below, sequenced in a study of beta chain features in type 1 diabetes. Study outcomes and limitations: TCRB CDR3s were moderately but significantly shorter in Type 1 diabetes patients in all four CD4+ subsets.

All of the isolated RNA was reverse transcribed, so expressed TCRB transcripts were sequenced. The assay was immunoSEQ multiplex PCR, and TCRdb's table has in-frame clones only and misses some. The data show 250,000 to 300,000 clones, around an eighth seen once. What these receptors recognize is not known. The sequencing sample was made of naive CD4+ T cells from blood. The receptor set was obtained from a man in his thirties or forties with type 1 diabetes.

The DNA for the CDR3 is TGTGCCAGCAGTGAACAGGGGCCCTACGAGCAGTACTTC. This translates into CASSEQGPYEQYF. The chain carries TRBV6-1 and TRBJ2-7, with D perhaps matching TRBD1 (6 bases). V lost 2 bases to trimming and J lost 2 bases, with 7 bases between them. Germline values: CDR1 MNHNS, CDR2 SASEGT. The CDR3 runs to 13 residues.

V is TRBV19 and J is TRBJ2-1, with D maybe TRBD2 (5 bases). Between the trimmed V and J ends, which lost 4 bases and 0 bases, there was a span of 13 bases. This CDR3 has 16 residues. Germline-derived CDR1 and CDR2 are LNHDA and SQIVND (reference sequence). The CDR3 here is CASSRGLASSYNEQFF. The CDR3 DNA is TGTGCCAGTAGTAGAGGCCTAGCCTCCTCCTACAATGAGCAGTTCTTC. Supplemented by reference TRBV19 and TRBJ2-1, the full variable domain reads DGGITQSPKYLFRKEGQNVTLSCEQNLNHDAMYWYRQDPGQGLRLIYYSQIVNDFQKGDIAEGYSVSREKKESFPLTVTSAQKNPTAFYLCASSRGLASSYNEQFFGPGTRLTVL.

This chain uses TRBV28 with TRBJ2-1; TRBD2 agrees at 14 bases. J gave up 6 bases and V 4 bases, and 5 bases lay outside the gene matches. CDR1 MDHEN and CDR2 SYDVKM come from the germline V gene. The CDR3 length is 16 residues. Here the CDR3 DNA reads TGTGCCAGCAGTTCGCCCGGACTAGCGGGAGGCAATGAGCAGTTCTTC. Its protein is CASSSPGLAGGNEQFF.

As concerns this clone: This sample includes further DNA sequences coding for the same CDR3. The chain employs TRBV18 and TRBJ2-7, with D maybe TRBD1 (6 bases). The germline CDR1 and CDR2 sequences are KGHSH and LQKENI. Trimming cost V 3 bases and J 1 base, with 7 bases left between them. This CDR3 comprises 13 residues. CDR3 sequence reads: CASSPDRSYEQYF. The CDR3 DNA reads as TGTGCCAGCTCACCGGACAGATCCTACGAGCAGTACTTC.

This clone was counted a few times. The chain carries TRBV7-2 and TRBJ1-2; D might be TRBD1 (5 bases). CDR1 and CDR2 from the germline V gene are SGHTA and FQGNSA. V was trimmed by 8 bases and J by 4 bases, leaving 26 bases between them. This CDR3 has 17 residues. CDR3 residues: CASHSRGSTRTTYGYTF. The CDR3 nucleotides read TGTGCCAGCCATTCAAGGGGAAGCACACGGACAACCTATGGCTACACCTTC.

This clone was recorded a few times. The chain has TRBV4-2 and TRBJ2-7; D possibly corresponds to TRBD2 (6 bases). Germline CDR1 and CDR2: LGHNA and YNFKEQ. The CDR3 is 16 amino acids. V shed 1 base and J shed 2 bases, with 15 bases lying between them. CDR3 nucleotide sequence: TGTGCCAGCAGCCAAGGATCCGGGACTGTTACCTACGAGCAGTACTTC. This gives the protein CASSQGSGTVTYEQYF.

The gene calls are TRBV4-3 and TRBJ2-7; D not resolved. With 1 base removed from V and 0 bases from J, the gap between germline ends came to 10 bases. The germline V gene encodes CDR1 LGHNA and CDR2 YSLEER. The CDR3 loop spans 15 amino acids. The CDR3 region is CASSQARLSSYEQYF. The CDR3 nucleotides are TGCGCCAGCAGCCAAGCGCGGCTAAGCTCCTACGAGCAGTACTTC.

The DNA for the CDR3 is TGTGCCAGCTCACCCCAGCAGGCAGACTGGGGCGAGACCCAGTACTTC. Protein: CASSPQQADWGETQYF. The gene calls are TRBV18 and TRBJ2-5, with a possible D match to TRBD1 (5 bases). The CDR3 has 16 amino acids. The germline V gene encodes CDR1 KGHSH and CDR2 LQKENI. V was cut by 3 bases and J by 5 bases, with 19 bases left in between.

The chain joins TRBV28 to TRBJ2-1; TRBD2 is a possible D gene (6 bases). Per germline, CDR1 MDHEN and CDR2 SYDVKM. The CDR3 contains 16 residues. Trimming left V 1 base short and J 6 bases short, with 16 bases between. The CDR3 nucleotides are TGTGCCAGCAGTTTATCAAGTGGCGGAGGGCCCAATGAGCAGTTCTTC. This sequence encodes CASSLSSGGGPNEQFF.

This clone was counted a few times. The J gene is TRBJ2-5, the V gene TRBV7-9; D is tentatively TRBD1 or TRBD2 (6 bases each). Matching the DNA end better, TRBJ2-7 makes the J call doubtful. The CDR3 loop spans 13 amino acids. Germline V gene lookup returns CDR1 SEHNR and CDR2 FQNEAQ (reference sequence). The CDR3 bases are TGTGCCAGCAGCTTAAGGGGGGACTACGAGCAGTACTTC. It translates to CASSLRGDYEQYF.

The chain links TRBV7-2 to TRBJ2-7; D gene unclear. V shed 0 bases and J shed 2 bases, with 14 bases lying between them. CDR1 is SGHTA and CDR2 is FQGNSA in the germline V gene. The CDR3 length is 16 residues. The CDR3 is CASSLARWSLAYEQYF. DNA for the CDR3: TGTGCCAGCAGCTTAGCGCGGTGGTCCCTCGCCTACGAGCAGTACTTC.

This chain joins TRBV5-5 and TRBJ2-5; no definite D call. This CDR3 has 11 residues. The V and J ends lost 4 bases and 2 bases respectively, with 3 bases between them. Germline CDR1 is SGHKS and CDR2 is YYEKEE (reference sequence). Here the CDR3 reads CASSPQETQYF. Here the CDR3 DNA reads TGTGCCAGCAGCCCACAAGAGACCCAGTACTTC.

A few counts support this clone. The rearrangement links TRBV2 to TRBJ1-5, with 7 bases aligning to TRBD1. Germline V gene lookup returns CDR1 SNHLY and CDR2 FYNNEI. The trim removed 3 bases at V and 7 bases at J, leaving 6 bases unmatched. CDR3 length: 14 amino acids. CDR3 residues: CASSDATGWQPQHF. The DNA for the CDR3 is TGTGCCAGCAGTGACGCGACAGGGTGGCAGCCCCAGCATTTT.

The chain recombines TRBV2 with TRBJ2-3; D is unresolved. This CDR3 region has 14 residues. The V end was cut by 3 bases, the J end by 7 bases, with 14 bases between. Germline assignment: CDR1 SNHLY and CDR2 FYNNEI. The CDR3 loop is CASSDRQSANTQYF. The CDR3 nucleotides are TGTGCCAGCAGTGATCGTCAGAGCGCAAATACGCAGTATTTT.